This T cell receptor (beta chain) was found in a study of T cell repertoires in cytomegalovirus infection. Overall study context: CMV infection and matching HLA type were both indicated by public TCR beta signatures.

A single record per CDR3 protein comes from TCRdb applying MiXCR to the reads. The sample includes some 220,000 distinct CDR3 sequences, approximately 13% seen only once; the top ten take under 2%. CDR1 is LNHDA and CDR2 is SQIVND in the germline V gene (reference sequence). Losses at the gene ends were 7 bases for V and 2 bases for J; bases not matched to a gene: 7. The length of the CDR3 is 15 residues. This clonotype was counted many times. The TCR was taken from a human donor in good health (CMV status not recorded). Some clones in this sample may be carry-over from other donors' samples. The specimen was PBMCs. This chain links TRBV19 with TRBJ2-5; the match to TRBD2 covers 10 bases. CDR3 protein: CASNSKREGQETQYF. The CDR3 nucleotides read TGTGCCAGTAACTCGAAGCGGGAGGGGCAAGAGACCCAGTACTTC.